This is a list of T cell receptor beta chains from one sample in a study of blood T cells in healthy people across ages. Each CDR3 protein gets one entry after TCRdb re-called the 5' RACE reads with MiXCR. Of under 1,000,000 distinct CDR3 sequences in the sample, 30% to 45% were seen once. Sequenced: blood. These receptors all come from a man aged 18 to 30 in good health. CDR3s include the opening cysteine and the closing phenylalanine or tryptophan. D genes are given only for firm matches. For some rows the clone size is stated as once, few or many, or as a class when expanded; others skip it.

CDR3 protein: CATETSGYEQYF
CDR3 DNA: TGTGCCACCGAAACTAGCGGGTACGAGCAGTACTTC
D gene: TRBD2
V gene: TRBV10-3
clone size: NA
J gene: TRBJ2-7

CDR3 protein: CASSSLRAGGYNEQFF
CDR3 DNA: TGTGCCAGCAGTTCCCTCCGAGCGGGGGGTTACAATGAGCAGTTCTTC
D gene: TRBD2
V gene: TRBV27
clone size: many
J gene: TRBJ2-1

CDR3 protein: CASSSRTGFNSPLHF
CDR3 DNA: TGTGCCAGCAGTTCCCGGACAGGATTTAATTCACCCCTCCACTTT
D gene: TRBD1
V gene: TRBV27
clone size: NA
J gene: TRBJ1-6

CDR3 protein: CASSPDRAIADTQYF
CDR3 DNA: TGTGCCAGCAGCCCCGACAGGGCCATAGCAGATACGCAGTATTTT
D gene: TRBD1
V gene: TRBV12-3/TRBV12-4
clone size: NA
J gene: TRBJ2-3

CDR3 protein: CASSARTGYTF
CDR3 DNA: TGTGCCAGCAGTGCGCGGACAGGGTACACCTTC
D gene: TRBD1
V gene: TRBV12-3/TRBV12-4
clone size: NA
J gene: TRBJ1-2

CDR3 protein: CASSQGLGGYTF
CDR3 DNA: TGCGCCAGCAGCCAAGGGTTGGGGGGCTACACCTTC
D gene: NA
V gene: TRBV4-1
clone size: many
J gene: TRBJ1-2

CDR3 protein: CAGEVTDTQYF
CDR3 DNA: TGTGCCGGAGAAGTTACAGATACGCAGTATTTT
D gene: NA
V gene: TRBV10-3
clone size: NA
J gene: TRBJ2-3

CDR3 protein: CATSDPRQGSSAEAFF
CDR3 DNA: TGTGCCACCAGTGATCCGAGACAGGGGAGTAGCGCTGAAGCTTTCTTT
D gene: TRBD1
V gene: TRBV24-1
clone size: NA
J gene: TRBJ1-1

CDR3 protein: CAISEGQGYGYTF
CDR3 DNA: TGTGCCATCAGCGAGGGACAGGGGTATGGCTACACCTTC
D gene: TRBD1
V gene: TRBV10-3
clone size: NA
J gene: TRBJ1-2

CDR3 protein: CASSVAAAGYTF
CDR3 DNA: TGTGCCAGCAGTGTGGCAGCGGCTGGCTACACCTTC
D gene: NA
V gene: TRBV25-1
clone size: NA
J gene: TRBJ1-2

CDR3 protein: CASSLGSTEQFF
CDR3 DNA: TGTGCCAGCAGTTTAGGGTCCACCGAGCAGTTCTTC
D gene: NA
V gene: TRBV12-3/TRBV12-4
clone size: many
J gene: TRBJ2-1

CDR3 protein: CASSPGPPATEAFF
CDR3 DNA: TGTGCCAGCAGCCCGGGACCCCCCGCAACTGAAGCTTTCTTT
D gene: NA
V gene: TRBV12-3/TRBV12-4
clone size: few
J gene: TRBJ1-1

CDR3 protein: CASSPTGPTVRDTQYF
CDR3 DNA: TGCGCCAGCAGCCCGACAGGGCCGACCGTCCGAGATACGCAGTATTTT
D gene: TRBD1
V gene: TRBV5-1
clone size: NA
J gene: TRBJ2-3

CDR3 protein: CASRSYPGTDTQYF
CDR3 DNA: TGTGCCAGCAGGAGTTACCCCGGCACAGATACGCAGTATTTT
D gene: NA
V gene: TRBV6-1
clone size: NA
J gene: TRBJ2-3

CDR3 protein: CSASSEGIAKNIQYF
CDR3 DNA: TGCAGTGCTTCTAGTGAGGGTATAGCCAAAAACATTCAGTACTTC
D gene: NA
V gene: TRBV20-1
clone size: NA
J gene: TRBJ2-4

CDR3 protein: CSVQSSGANVLTF
CDR3 DNA: TGCAGCGTTCAGTCCTCTGGGGCCAACGTCCTGACTTTC
D gene: NA
V gene: TRBV29-1
clone size: few
J gene: TRBJ2-6

CDR3 protein: CASSSRSPHGYTF
CDR3 DNA: TGTGCCAGCAGTTCCAGATCGCCCCATGGCTACACCTTC
D gene: NA
V gene: TRBV12-3/TRBV12-4
clone size: many
J gene: TRBJ1-2

CDR3 protein: CASSYSGGGYNEQYF
CDR3 DNA: TGCGCCAGCAGCTATAGCGGGGGAGGTTACAATGAGCAGTACTTC
D gene: TRBD2
V gene: TRBV5-1
clone size: NA
J gene: TRBJ2-7

CDR3 protein: CASSRQGSNYGYTF
CDR3 DNA: TGTGCCAGCAGTCGACAGGGGAGTAACTATGGCTACACCTTC
D gene: TRBD1
V gene: TRBV6-6
clone size: many
J gene: TRBJ1-2

CDR3 protein: CASSSKTETSYNEQFF
CDR3 DNA: TGTGCCAGCAGCTCCAAGACAGAAACCTCCTACAATGAGCAGTTCTTC
D gene: NA
V gene: TRBV7-9
clone size: few
J gene: TRBJ2-1

CDR3 protein: CAISESTGTLGQYF
CDR3 DNA: TGTGCCATCAGTGAGTCTACCGGGACCCTCGGGCAGTATTTT
D gene: NA
V gene: TRBV10-3
clone size: many
J gene: TRBJ2-3

CDR3 protein: CGSSYLGNEQFF
CDR3 DNA: TGTGGCAGCAGTTACCTAGGTAATGAGCAGTTCTTC
D gene: NA
V gene: TRBV6-5
clone size: NA
J gene: TRBJ2-1

CDR3 protein: CASSPLGGANEQYF
CDR3 DNA: TGCGCCAGCAGCCCACTCGGGGGGGCCAATGAGCAGTACTTC
D gene: TRBD2
V gene: TRBV4-1
clone size: NA
J gene: TRBJ2-5

CDR3 protein: CSASLTSGAYNERFF
CDR3 DNA: TGCAGTGCTAGCCTTACTAGCGGGGCTTACAATGAGCGGTTCTTC
D gene: TRBD2
V gene: TRBV20-1
clone size: NA
J gene: TRBJ2-1

CDR3 protein: CASSFNRGPDTQYF
CDR3 DNA: TGCGCCAGCAGCTTCAATCGGGGTCCAGATACGCAGTATTTT
D gene: NA
V gene: TRBV5-1
clone size: many
J gene: TRBJ2-3

CDR3 protein: CSAIRGDRDSYEQYF
CDR3 DNA: TGCAGTGCTATAAGGGGGGACAGGGACTCCTACGAGCAGTACTTC
D gene: TRBD1
V gene: TRBV20-1
clone size: many
J gene: TRBJ2-7

CDR3 protein: CASSLLPSGGLSNEQFF
CDR3 DNA: TGTGCCAGCAGTTTATTGCCTAGCGGGGGGTTAAGCAATGAGCAGTTCTTC
D gene: TRBD2
V gene: TRBV27
clone size: NA
J gene: TRBJ2-1

CDR3 protein: CASSSGQGYTIYF
CDR3 DNA: TGTGCCAGCAGTTCGGGACAGGGATACACCATATATTTT
D gene: TRBD1
V gene: TRBV28
clone size: NA
J gene: TRBJ1-3

CDR3 protein: CASTSVAYGYTF
CDR3 DNA: TGTGCCAGCACCTCAGTGGCCTATGGCTACACCTTC
D gene: NA
V gene: TRBV6-6
clone size: NA
J gene: TRBJ1-2

CDR3 protein: CASPGALGANVLTF
CDR3 DNA: TGTGCCAGCCCGGGGGCCTTAGGGGCCAACGTCCTGACTTTC
D gene: NA
V gene: TRBV18
clone size: NA
J gene: TRBJ2-6

CDR3 protein: CASSSRQGYNEQYF
CDR3 DNA: TGTGCCAGCAGCTCCCGACAGGGTTACAATGAGCAGTACTTC
D gene: TRBD1
V gene: TRBV5-6
clone size: NA
J gene: TRBJ2-7

CDR3 protein: CASSRTESPDTQYF
CDR3 DNA: TGTGCCAGCAGCCGGACGGAAAGCCCAGATACGCAGTATTTT
D gene: NA
V gene: TRBV11-2
clone size: few
J gene: TRBJ2-3

CDR3 protein: CSARDGRPSGGRYEQYF
CDR3 DNA: TGCAGTGCTAGAGATGGTCGGCCTAGCGGGGGGAGGTACGAGCAGTACTTC
D gene: TRBD2
V gene: TRBV20-1
clone size: NA
J gene: TRBJ2-7